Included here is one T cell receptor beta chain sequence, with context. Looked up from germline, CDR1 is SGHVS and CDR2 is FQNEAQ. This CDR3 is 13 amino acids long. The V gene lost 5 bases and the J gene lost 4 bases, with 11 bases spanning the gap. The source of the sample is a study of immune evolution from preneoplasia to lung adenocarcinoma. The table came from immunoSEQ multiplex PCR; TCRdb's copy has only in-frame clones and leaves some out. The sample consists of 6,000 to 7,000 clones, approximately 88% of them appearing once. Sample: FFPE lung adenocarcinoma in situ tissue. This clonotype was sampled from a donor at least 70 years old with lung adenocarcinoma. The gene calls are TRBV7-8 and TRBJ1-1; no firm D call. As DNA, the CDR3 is TGTGCCAGCAGCGGAGCGCTAGGCACTGAAGCTTTCTTT. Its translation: CASSGALGTEAFF.